The clone carrying this T cell receptor (beta chain) was counted at least ten times. The data were taken from a study of CD8 T cells in ankylosing spondylitis. TCRdb re-called the 5' RACE reads through MiXCR, storing one row per CDR3 protein. Seen here are approximately 42,000 distinct CDR3 sequences, over 3.5% observed once, and the top ten hold 3% to 4%. CDR1 SGDLS and CDR2 YYNGEE come from the germline V gene. The CDR3 runs to 12 residues. V lost 4 bases, J lost 9 bases, and 4 bases stayed unmatched. This receptor was obtained from a female donor with ankylosing spondylitis or in good health (not recorded which). The chain links TRBV9 to TRBJ2-3; 8 nucleotides match TRBD1. Sample: blood, either unsorted or a sorted T cell fraction (not recorded which). The CDR3 spells CASSRTGNTQYF. The CDR3 DNA reads as TGTGCCAGCAGCCGGACAGGGAACACGCAGTATTTT.